This T cell receptor beta chain was profiled in a study of shared clonotypes between healthy human individuals. Notes on this clone: Its antigen is not identified.

An even split of each subset's genomic DNA across several immunoSEQ plates was performed. Using immunoSEQ multiplex PCR, the repertoire was profiled, and TCRdb retains in-frame clones only, with some absent. The table has about 2.3 million clones, 80% to 95% seen once. The CD4+ fraction was divided into a CD45RA+ naive subset and a CD45RA-negative memory subset. Per germline, CDR1 MNHNY and CDR2 SVGAGI (reference sequence). With V trimmed by 6 bases and J by 2 bases, 10 bases remained unmatched. The CDR3 extends over 15 amino acids. General study points: Larger estimated richness was generally seen in naive subsets than in memory subsets.

The rearrangement links TRBV6-6 to TRBJ2-7; 7 nucleotides line up with TRBD1. Sequencing used naive CD4+ T cells from PBMCs. Subset of the sample: CD45RA+ positively selected. The sequence was collected from a man between 18 and 29 years old in good health. Some clones in this sample may be carry-over from other donors' samples. The CDR3 DNA sequence: TGTGCCAGCAGCTTCACCCTACAGGGGACCTACGAGCAGTACTTC. This translates into CASSFTLQGTYEQYF.